Listed below are T cell receptor beta chains from one sample, sequenced in a study of blood T cell repertoires in COVID-19. Only in-frame clones appear in the TCRdb table, and some are missing; sequencing was by immunoSEQ multiplex PCR. The table includes roughly 200,000 clones, 70% to 90% detected once. Material: peripheral blood. These receptors were obtained from a person between 65 and 79 years old with COVID-19, enrolled during active disease. Each CDR3 is given with its conserved first and last residue. The order of the fields is V gene, J gene, CDR3 protein.

TRBV19	TRBJ1-6	CASLATGVMSSPLHF
TRBV7-3	TRBJ2-1	CASSQGLDGEQFF
TRBV28	TRBJ1-2	CASSLTLANYGYTF
TRBV7-2	TRBJ2-3	CASSLQGATDTQYF
TRBV5-6	TRBJ1-5	CASSIGGGGRSNQPQHF
TRBV7-6	TRBJ2-2	CASSALSGRIHTGELFF
TRBV3-1/TRBV3-2	TRBJ1-3	CASSLRTAYSGNTIYF
TRBV19	TRBJ1-1	CASGGQATEAFF
TRBV9	TRBJ2-7	CASSVGGSEQYF
TRBV28	TRBJ2-7	CASSSPSGWVEQYF
TRBV5-4	TRBJ2-7	CASSQSGTGYAYEQYF
TRBV29-1	TRBJ2-1	CSVGGLGSRQFF
TRBV2	TRBJ1-2	CASTQWGTNNYGYTF
TRBV7-2	TRBJ2-5	CASSSPPSAGVGLGETQYF
TRBV7-2	TRBJ1-5	CASSSGGEGQPQHF
TRBV10-3	TRBJ2-7	CAISSGRQGFYEQYF
TRBV4-3	TRBJ2-1	CASSQHGEDREEQFF
TRBV7-9	TRBJ2-2	CASSFLPGGRVTGELFF
TRBV10-3	TRBJ2-7	CASKDINSYEQYF
TRBV29-1	TRBJ2-1	CSTPGLAGNEQFF
TRBV5-6	TRBJ2-3	CASSLLADTQYF
TRBV27	TRBJ1-5	CASSLEGTGSQPQHF
TRBV7-9	TRBJ1-5	CASSRTGSNQPQHF
TRBV28	TRBJ2-5	CASSETLAGGMGETQYF
TRBV5-4	TRBJ2-1	CASSPKNRDREYNEQFF
TRBV24-1	TRBJ2-3	CATSPSTDTQYF
TRBV24-1	TRBJ2-5	CATSDAGGSPQETQYF
TRBV11-2	TRBJ2-7	CASSSPREQYF
TRBV11-2	TRBJ2-5	CASSLVAPVGGFGETQYF
TRBV9	TRBJ1-3	CASSVDPGNSGNTIYF
TRBV19	TRBJ2-7	CASRRGNSGASSYEQYF
TRBV28	TRBJ1-4	CASSFVGAVISGEKLFF
TRBV18	TRBJ2-1	CASSPIAGGGNNEQFF
TRBV6-2/TRBV6-3	TRBJ2-2	CASSWEAGGPSGELFF
TRBV28	TRBJ1-5	CASRFQGAGVNQPQHF
TRBV9	TRBJ1-1	CASGQGGGLAFF
TRBV25-1	TRBJ2-2	CASSEFLAGVGTGELFF
TRBV4-2	TRBJ1-2	CASSQDNTGPNYGYTF
TRBV27	TRBJ1-5	CASSLRKQTGDLSNQPQHF
TRBV24-1	TRBJ2-1	CATSDPGQGSYNEQFF
TRBV19	TRBJ1-2	CASMGRQGIGYTF
TRBV4-1	TRBJ1-2	CASSQDINRSNYGYTF
TRBV5-1	TRBJ1-2	CASSVSGGNYGYTF
TRBV28	TRBJ2-2	CASRSLAGRAGELFF
TRBV19	TRBJ2-3	CASRSVGTGGDTQYF
TRBV7-9	TRBJ1-4	CASSLISGGANEKLFF
TRBV21-1	TRBJ1-6	CASRLTDRAWVALHF
TRBV4-3	TRBJ2-1	CASSRRQGRYNEQFF
TRBV19	TRBJ1-2	CASSIDGQGVTGYTF
TRBV29-1	TRBJ1-1	CSVGPTGGDTEAFF
TRBV7-9	TRBJ1-1	CASSLMSGSTEAFF
TRBV28	TRBJ1-5	CASSASVNQPQHF
TRBV5-1	TRBJ2-2	CASSLGFTSGSTGELFF
TRBV4-3	TRBJ1-2	CASSQDRSGPHITF
TRBV12-5	TRBJ2-1	CASGLVTTGFTAEQFF
TRBV6-1	TRBJ2-4	CASSEEDVGQSQLAKNIQYF
TRBV5-1	TRBJ2-3	CASSLDGTSTDTQYF
TRBV6-6	TRBJ2-1	CASRNPSGSAYNEQFF
TRBV7-9	TRBJ2-1	CASSFSLNEQFF
TRBV5-6	TRBJ1-3	CASSLVGGNSGNTIYF